This TCR beta chain was documented in a study of T cell responses to AZD1222 COVID-19 vaccine. Study-level results: The reported proportion of spike-specific TCRs targeting unmutated variant regions was nearly half.

Assay: immunoSEQ multiplex PCR; the TCRdb copy retains only in-frame clones and omits some. The sample contains 200,000 or so clones, around 87% of which appear only once. Of note for this clone: Its antigen remains unknown.

The CDR3 is made up of 13 amino acids. Unmatched junction bases numbered 5, after V lost 9 bases and J lost 1 base. CDR1 is SNHLY and CDR2 is FYNNEI in the germline V gene. This receptor was taken from an adult in good health. The rearrangement uses TRBV2 and TRBJ1-1, with 7 positions matching TRBD1. This specimen was peripheral blood, taken on day 0 of MenACWY control vaccination. CDR3: CARSDRPNTEAFF. In DNA form, the CDR3 reads TGTGCCAGATCGGACAGGCCGAACACTGAAGCTTTCTTT.